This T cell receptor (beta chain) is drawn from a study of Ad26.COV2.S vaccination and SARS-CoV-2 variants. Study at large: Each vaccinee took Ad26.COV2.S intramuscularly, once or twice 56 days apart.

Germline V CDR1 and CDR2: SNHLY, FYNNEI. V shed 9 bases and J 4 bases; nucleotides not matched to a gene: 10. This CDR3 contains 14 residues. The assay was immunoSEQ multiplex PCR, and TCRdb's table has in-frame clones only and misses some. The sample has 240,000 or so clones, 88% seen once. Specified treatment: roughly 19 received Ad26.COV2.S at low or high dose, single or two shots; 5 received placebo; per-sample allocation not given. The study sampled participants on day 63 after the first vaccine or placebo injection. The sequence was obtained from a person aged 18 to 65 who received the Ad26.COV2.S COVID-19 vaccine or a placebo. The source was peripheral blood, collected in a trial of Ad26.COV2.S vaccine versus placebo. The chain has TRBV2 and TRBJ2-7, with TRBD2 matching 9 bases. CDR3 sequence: CASDGAGGSYEQYF. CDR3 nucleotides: TGTGCCAGTGACGGAGCGGGAGGTTCTTACGAGCAGTACTTC.